Shown below are 25 T cell receptor beta chains from a single sample sequenced in a study of shared clonotypes between healthy human individuals. TCRdb's copy holds only in-frame clones and misses some; the assay was immunoSEQ multiplex PCR. Of 2,500,000 or so clones in the sample, 85% to 95% are singletons; the top ten hold approximately 0.39%. Sequenced input: naive CD4+ T cells from PBMCs. This sample's subset: CD45RA+ positively selected. The source of these receptors is a man between 18 and 29 years old in good health. Some clones in this sample may be carry-over from other donors' samples.

The J gene is TRBJ2-7, the V gene TRBV11-2, with a tentative D call TRBD1 (6 bases). The germline V gene encodes CDR1 SGHAT and CDR2 FQNNGV. The CDR3 loop spans 14 amino acids. V was trimmed by 4 bases and J by 0 bases, leaving 10 bases between them. The CDR3 reads CASSWRTASYEQYF. CDR3 bases: TGTGCCAGCAGCTGGCGGACAGCCTCCTACGAGCAGTACTTC.

The chain is built from TRBV4-1 and TRBJ1-1; possible D gene TRBD1, 5 bases. The germline V gene has CDR1 MGHRA and CDR2 YSYEKL. Trimming left V 1 base short and J 0 bases short, with 9 bases between. The CDR3 has 15 residues. The CDR3 DNA reads as TGCGCCAGCAGCCAAGTGGACACTATGAACACTGAAGCTTTCTTT. Translating gives CASSQVDTMNTEAFF.

The CDR3 loop is CASGEKATDTQYF. The CDR3, as DNA: TGTGCCAGCGGGGAGAAGGCCACAGATACGCAGTATTTT. The chain carries TRBV7-9 and TRBJ2-3; D is possibly TRBD2 (5 bases). Per the germline V gene, CDR1 is SEHNR and CDR2 is FQNEAQ (reference sequence). The CDR3 totals 13 residues. V gave up 8 bases and J gave up 2 bases, with 11 bases separating them. The variable domain in full, with the rest retrieved from reference TRBV7-9 and TRBJ2-3, is DTGVSQNPRHKITKRGQNVTFRCDPISEHNRLYWYRQTLGQGPEFLTYFQNEAQLEKSRLLSDRFSAERPKGSFSTLEIQRTEQGDSAMYLCASGEKATDTQYFGPGTRLTVL.

The chain links TRBV6-1 to TRBJ2-7; D may be TRBD2 (6 bases). V was trimmed by 6 bases and J by 0 bases, leaving 12 bases between them. The V gene's germline CDR1 is MNHNS and CDR2 SASEGT. The CDR3 length is 14 residues. CDR3 sequence (DNA): TGTGCCAGCAGACTTGGGGGGACCTCCTACGAGCAGTACTTC. Translation: CASRLGGTSYEQYF.

The chain recombines TRBV28 with TRBJ2-5; 8 positions match TRBD1. The V gene end was trimmed by 5 bases and the J gene end by 9 bases; junction bases not matched to a gene: 8. There are 13 residues in the CDR3. Germline CDR1 and CDR2: MDHEN and SYDVKM. CDR3 protein: CASSPRTGRAQYF. The CDR3 region has the DNA TGTGCCAGCAGTCCGCGGACAGGGCGCGCCCAGTACTTC.

About this clone itself: At the DNA level, this CDR3 is encoded by other sequences in the same sample as well. The gene calls are TRBV9 and TRBJ2-2; TRBD2 matches at 8 bases. CDR1 and CDR2 from the germline V gene are SGDLS and YYNGEE. J gave up 0 bases and V 0 bases, and 4 bases lay outside the gene matches. The CDR3 runs 17 residues. The CDR3 bases are TGTGCCAGCAGCGTAGCCGGGGGGGGCCCGAACACCGGGGAGCTGTTTTTT. This sequence encodes CASSVAGGGPNTGELFF.

The chain recombines TRBV5-1 with TRBJ2-2; TRBD2 aligns across 8 bases. V trimming: 2 bases; J trimming: 4 bases; junction bases outside the gene matches: 7. The CDR3 covers 16 residues. CDR1 and CDR2 (germline): SGHRS, YFSETQ. CDR3 in amino acids: CASSLSLAVGTGELFF. CDR3 nucleotides: TGCGCCAGCAGCTTATCACTAGCGGTAGGCACCGGGGAGCTGTTTTTT.

The chain carries TRBV28 and TRBJ2-7, with a possible D match to TRBD1 (6 bases). The germline V and J ends were trimmed by 3 bases and 4 bases, with 16 bases remaining between them. The CDR3 sequence is 15 residues long. The germline CDR1 and CDR2 sequences are MDHEN and SYDVKM. The CDR3 loop reads CASSLNTGTTYEQYF. The CDR3 coding sequence is TGTGCCAGCAGTTTGAACACAGGGACGACGTACGAGCAGTACTTC. Full variable domain (outside the CDR3, taken from reference TRBV28 and TRBJ2-7): DVKVTQSSRYLVKRTGEKVFLECVQDMDHENMFWYRQDPGLGLRLIYFSYDVKMKEKGDIPEGYSVSREKKERFSLILESASTNQTSMYLCASSLNTGTTYEQYFGPGTRLTVT.

CDR3 loop: CASSVATTSGPFGYEQYF. The CDR3 nucleotides are TGTGCCAGCAGCGTAGCGACGACTAGCGGACCTTTCGGCTACGAGCAGTACTTC. The gene calls are TRBV9 and TRBJ2-7, with 9 nucleotides matching TRBD2. Trimming removed 0 bases from V and 3 bases from J; junction bases left unmatched: 13. The germline gives CDR1 SGDLS, CDR2 YYNGEE. The CDR3 contains 18 residues.

V gene TRBV27 combines with J gene TRBJ1-4; the match to TRBD1 covers 7 bases. CDR3 length: 16 amino acids. Germline V gives CDR1 MNHEY, CDR2 SMNVEV (reference sequence). The V gene end was trimmed by 1 base and the J gene end by 5 bases; junction bases not matched to a gene: 7. This CDR3 is CASSLFRQGGNEKLFF. CDR3 nucleotide sequence: TGTGCCAGCAGTTTATTTCGGCAGGGGGGAAATGAAAAACTGTTTTTT. Drawing the rest from reference TRBV27 and TRBJ1-4, the complete variable domain is EAQVTQNPRYLITVTGKKLTVTCSQNMNHEYMSWYRQDPGLGLRQIYYSMNVEVTDKGDVPEGYKVSRKEKRNFPLILESPSPNQTSLYFCASSLFRQGGNEKLFFGSGTQLSVL.

Details on this clone: The sample has other DNA sequences that encode this CDR3 too. The chain combines TRBV7-2 with TRBJ1-5; TRBD1 agrees at 7 bases. This CDR3 comprises 12 residues. V dropped 4 bases and J dropped 6; count of bases not matched to a gene: 0. Per germline, CDR1 SGHTA and CDR2 FQGNSA. DNA of the CDR3: TGTGCCAGCAGCTCAGGGGGTCAGCCCCAGCATTTT. Translating it yields CASSSGGQPQHF.

The rearrangement joins TRBV9 to TRBJ2-7, with 9 bases matching TRBD1. With V trimmed by 0 bases and J by 4 bases, 5 bases remained unmatched. The V gene's germline CDR1 is SGDLS and CDR2 YYNGEE. The CDR3 has 15 residues. Here the CDR3 DNA reads TGTGCCAGCAGCGTAGGGGACAGGGTAAGGTACGAGCAGTACTTC. Amino acids: CASSVGDRVRYEQYF. Filled out from reference TRBV9 and TRBJ2-7, the complete variable domain reads DSGVTQTPKHLITATGQRVTLRCSPRSGDLSVYWYQQSLDQGLQFLIQYYNGEERAKGNILERFSAQQFPDLHSELNLSSLELGDSALYFCASSVGDRVRYEQYFGPGTRLTVT.

Details on this clone: Within the sample, other DNA sequences also encode this same CDR3. V is TRBV5-4 and J is TRBJ2-7; perhaps D is TRBD1 or TRBD2 (5 bases each). Trimming took 3 bases from V and 2 from J, leaving 9 bases between them. Per the germline V gene, CDR1 is SGHNT and CDR2 is YYREEE (reference sequence). This CDR3 contains 13 residues. CDR3 residues: CASSSGTTYEQYF. CDR3 bases: TGTGCCAGCAGCTCCGGGACGACCTACGAGCAGTACTTC. The complete variable domain, with remaining parts taken from reference TRBV5-4 and TRBJ2-7, reads ETGVTQSPTHLIKTRGQQVTLRCSSQSGHNTVSWYQQALGQGPQFIFQYYREEENGRGNFPPRFSGLQFPNYSSELNVNALELDDSALYLCASSSGTTYEQYFGPGTRLTVT.

The V and J genes are TRBV5-1 and TRBJ2-3, with 7 bases lining up with TRBD2. This CDR3 has 16 amino acids. V lost 0 bases to trimming and J lost 3 bases; unmatched junction nucleotides: 7. Germline values: CDR1 SGHRS, CDR2 YFSETQ. The CDR3 is CASSLGGGSRTDTQYF. In DNA, the CDR3 is TGCGCCAGCAGCTTGGGGGGCGGGAGTCGTACAGATACGCAGTATTTT.

This chain links TRBV7-9 with TRBJ2-3; TRBD1 agrees at 10 bases. V gave up 5 bases and J gave up 1 base; unmatched junction bases: 3. CDR1 and CDR2 from the germline V gene are SEHNR and FQNEAQ (reference sequence). This CDR3 contains 15 residues. The CDR3 spells CASSQGQGGTDTQYF. The CDR3 DNA reads as TGTGCCAGCAGCCAAGGACAGGGGGGCACAGATACGCAGTATTTT.

Worth noting for this clone: This sample also contains other DNA sequences that code for the same CDR3. The J gene is TRBJ2-1, the V gene TRBV9; no reliable D call. Trimming cost V 0 bases and J 7 bases, with 5 bases left between them. This CDR3 has 12 residues. In germline, CDR1 is SGDLS, CDR2 YYNGEE. CDR3 in DNA: TGTGCCAGCAGCGTAGGGTCGAATGAGCAGTTCTTC. This gives the protein CASSVGSNEQFF.

The chain uses TRBV28 and TRBJ2-7; 12 bases fit TRBD1. The CDR3 totals 15 residues. V trimming: 4 bases; J trimming: 9 bases; junction bases outside the gene matches: 10. From germline, CDR1 is MDHEN and CDR2 SYDVKM. CDR3 in amino acids: CASSSSGTGGMGQYF. CDR3 DNA: TGTGCCAGCAGTTCGTCCGGGACAGGGGGCATGGGGCAGTACTTC.

This chain connects TRBV7-8 to TRBJ2-1; D might be TRBD2 (5 bases). The germline V and J ends were trimmed by 5 bases and 0 bases, with 5 bases remaining between them. This CDR3 is 13 amino acids long. Germline values: CDR1 SGHVS, CDR2 FQNEAQ. In DNA, the CDR3 is TGTGCCAGCAGCAGCGGCTCCTACAATGAGCAGTTCTTC. Protein product: CASSSGSYNEQFF.

The chain is built from TRBV28 and TRBJ2-7, with D tentatively TRBD1 (5 bases). V lost 6 bases and J lost 2, with 11 bases in between. CDR3 size: 13 residues. CDR1 and CDR2 (germline): MDHEN, SYDVKM. CDR3 nucleotides: TGTGCCAGCAGGGCAGGGAAAACCTACGAGCAGTACTTC. It is translated as CASRAGKTYEQYF.

Remarks on this clone: Other nucleotide sequences from this sample produce the same CDR3. This sequence joins TRBV9 and TRBJ2-2; 9 bases are a match to TRBD1. The J segment lost 1 base and the V segment lost 2 bases, leaving 0 bases of the junction unmatched. CDR1 and CDR2 (germline): SGDLS, YYNGEE. This CDR3 comprises 15 residues. CDR3 region: CASSVGQGNTGELFF. For the CDR3, the DNA is TGTGCCAGCAGCGTGGGACAGGGGAACACCGGGGAGCTGTTTTTT.

This chain links TRBV6-1 with TRBJ2-7; D ambiguous. The CDR3 covers 15 residues. V lost 2 bases, J lost 6 bases, and 17 bases lay in between. Germline loops: CDR1 MNHNS, CDR2 SASEGT. The CDR3 is CASSELQVVVFEQYF. As DNA, the CDR3 is TGTGCCAGCAGTGAACTCCAGGTCGTGGTTTTCGAGCAGTACTTC.

The chain couples TRBV4-1 to TRBJ2-1, with D possibly TRBD2 on 5 matching bases. The CDR3 sequence is 15 residues long. Trimming cost V 1 base and J 4 bases, with 11 bases left between them. CDR1 is MGHRA and CDR2 is YSYEKL in the germline V gene. The CDR3 DNA sequence: TGCGCCAGCAGCCAAGTAGGCGGGCAGTACAATGAGCAGTTCTTC. It is translated as CASSQVGGQYNEQFF.

This chain joins TRBV7-9 and TRBJ2-3; D perhaps matches TRBD2 (6 bases). The V and J ends lost 4 bases and 0 bases respectively, with 17 bases between them. In germline, CDR1 is SEHNR, CDR2 FQNEAQ (reference sequence). The CDR3 runs to 17 residues. The CDR3 DNA is TGTGCCAGCAGCTCCCCTCCCCGTGGGAGGAGCACAGATACGCAGTATTTT. It yields the protein CASSSPPRGRSTDTQYF.

J is TRBJ2-1 and V is TRBV5-1, with D possibly matching TRBD1 (6 bases). Germline lookup yields CDR1 SGHRS and CDR2 YFSETQ. The CDR3 covers 17 residues. Trimming stripped 0 bases from V and 8 bases from J, with 21 bases between. CDR3 nucleotide sequence: TGCGCCAGCAGCTTGGGAAATTCCGGGACAATCGCTGATGAGCAGTTCTTC. Its protein product is CASSLGNSGTIADEQFF. Full variable domain (rest looked up from reference TRBV5-1 and TRBJ2-1): KAGVTQTPRYLIKTRGQQVTLSCSPISGHRSVSWYQQTPGQGLQFLFEYFSETQRNKGNFPGRFSGRQFSNSRSEMNVSTLELGDSALYLCASSLGNSGTIADEQFFGPGTRLTVL.

The rearrangement uses TRBV19 and TRBJ1-4, with TRBD1 matching over 7 bases. The CDR3 is 15 residues long. Germline V gene data show CDR1 as LNHDA and CDR2 as SQIVND (reference sequence). V lost 0 bases and J lost 8; bases outside the gene matches: 6. The CDR3 spells CASSIDPGQREKLFF. The CDR3 bases are TGTGCCAGTAGTATAGACCCGGGACAGCGAGAAAAACTGTTTTTT.